Below, 13 T cell receptor beta chains from the same sample are listed, as sequenced in a study of CD8+CD57+ T cells in acquired aplastic anemia. For CDR3 and TCR beta VDJ profiling, genomic DNA was the template used. TCRdb re-called the reads with MiXCR, one entry per CDR3 protein. The sample records roughly 250,000 distinct CDR3 sequences, around 82% being singletons. All sequencing subjects had displayed CD8+CD57+ cell expansion on flow cytometry. Input material: sorted CD4+, CD8+, or CD8+CD57+ T cells (not recorded which) from PBMCs. These receptors were obtained from a human donor with aplastic anemia.

Details on this clonotype: The junction and the germline gene differ at one end; a read error may be behind it. The V and J genes are TRBV15 and TRBJ2-5; weak D call: TRBD2 (6 bases). The CDR3 loop spans 14 amino acids. From germline, CDR1 is LNHNV and CDR2 YYDKDF (reference sequence). CDR3 DNA: TGTGCCTCCAGCATAGCGGCCGACCGAGAGACCCAGTACTTC. This translates into CASSIAADRETQYF.

Regarding this clonotype: The conserved phenylalanine or tryptophan normally closing the CDR3 is absent here, so this likely arose from a read error. The genes are TRBV2 and TRBJ1-5; D is undetermined. Germline loops: CDR1 SNHLY, CDR2 FYNNEI. This CDR3 has 15 amino acids. Trimming left V 6 bases short and J 4 bases short, with 16 bases between. The DNA of the CDR3 is TGTGCCAGCAGCGTCGGGGTCTCGAGAAATCAGCCCCAGCATCCT. It codes for CASSVGVSRNQPQHP.

This chain links TRBV6-5 with TRBJ1-2, with a weak D call TRBD1 (6 bases). Germline CDR1 and CDR2: MNHEY and SVGAGI. The CDR3 totals 15 residues. Between the trimmed V and J ends, which lost 6 bases and 3 bases, there was a span of 17 bases. CDR3 loop: CASSQAGGADYGYTF. DNA of the CDR3: TGTGCCAGCAGCCAGGCGGGGGGCGCCGACTATGGCTACACCTTC.

The chain employs TRBV7-8 and TRBJ2-7; TRBD2 aligns across 8 bases. CDR1 and CDR2 from the germline V gene are SGHVS and FQNEAQ. This CDR3 contains 15 residues. The ends lost 5 bases at V and 8 bases at J; junction bases unmatched: 14. CDR3 sequence: CASSPAGACGAQQYF. The CDR3 DNA follows: TGTGCCAGCAGCCCAGCGGGGGCCTGCGGAGCGCAGCAGTACTTC.

The CDR3: CATRKTGEDGYTF. CDR3 nucleotide sequence: TGTGCCACCAGGAAAACAGGGGAAGATGGCTACACCTTC. The rearrangement joins TRBV24-1 to TRBJ1-2; TRBD1 matches 7 bases. The germline CDR1 and CDR2 sequences are KGHDR and SFDVKD. The CDR3 length is 13 residues. V was pared by 7 bases and J by 6 bases, with 7 bases of the junction left unmatched.

This clonotype came up once. At one of its ends the junction is not consistent with the germline gene, which may arise from a read error. The V call is TRBV14, the J call TRBJ2-1; either TRBD1 or TRBD2 may fit D (5 bases each). CDR3 size: 13 residues. CDR1 and CDR2 (germline): SGHDN, FVKESK. The CDR3 region is CASSQEGNCEQFF. The DNA of the CDR3 is TGTGCCAGCAGTCAAGAGGGGAACTGCGAGCAGTTCTTC.

This clonotype was found once. The chain links TRBV7-9 to TRBJ2-7, with a weak D call TRBD1 (5 bases). The CDR3 spans 15 residues. Looked up from germline, CDR1 is SEHNR and CDR2 is FQNEAQ (reference sequence). Trimming shortened V by 1 base and J by 2 bases, and 12 bases separated the two germline ends. The CDR3 region has the DNA TGTGCCAGCAGCTTAGATAGGCAGGGTCCCTACGAGCAGTACTTC. Amino acid sequence: CASSLDRQGPYEQYF.

The V gene is TRBV2, the J gene TRBJ2-3, with 8 bases matching TRBD1. After removal of 8 bases from V and 9 bases from J, the junction contained 10 bases not matched to a gene. Germline V gives CDR1 SNHLY, CDR2 FYNNEI. The length of the CDR3 is 13 residues. In nucleotides, the CDR3 is TGTGCCAGCGGGGCAGGGGGCACCGAGACGCAGTATTTT. Translation: CASGAGGTETQYF. The full variable domain, its missing parts supplied by reference TRBV2 and TRBJ2-3, is EPEVTQTPSHQVTQMGQEVILRCVPISNHLYFYWYRQILGQKVEFLVSFYNNEISEKSEIFDDQFSVERPDGSNFTLKIRSTKLEDSAMYFCASGAGGTETQYFGPGTRLTVL.

This clonotype showed up just once. The chain joins TRBV7-9 to TRBJ1-5; possibly TRBD1 for D (5 bases). Judging by the DNA end, TRBJ2-3 fits better; the J call may be wrong. The CDR3 contains 15 residues. Looked up from germline, CDR1 is SEHNR and CDR2 is FQNEAQ (reference sequence). The CDR3 protein is CASSLGHWTKETQYF. The CDR3 DNA follows: TGTGCCAGCAGCTTAGGGCACTGGACAAAAGAGACCCAGTATTTT.

The CDR3 sequence is CASNIPGSNQPQHF. The CDR3 DNA reads as TGTGCCAGCAACATCCCAGGGTCTAATCAGCCCCAGCATTTT. The chain recombines TRBV2 with TRBJ1-5; weak D call: TRBD1 (5 bases). The germline V and J ends were trimmed by 7 bases and 4 bases, with 14 bases remaining between them. The CDR3 contains 14 residues. Germline V gene lookup returns CDR1 SNHLY and CDR2 FYNNEI. Together with reference TRBV2 and TRBJ1-5, the CDR3 gives the full variable domain: EPEVTQTPSHQVTQMGQEVILRCVPISNHLYFYWYRQILGQKVEFLVSFYNNEISEKSEIFDDQFSVERPDGSNFTLKIRSTKLEDSAMYFCASNIPGSNQPQHFGDGTRLSIL.

The genes are TRBV11-1 and TRBJ2-3; D is uncertain. The V gene lost 8 bases and the J gene lost 2 bases, with 11 bases spanning the gap. The germline CDR1 and CDR2 sequences are SGHAT and FQDESV (reference sequence). The CDR3 contains 13 residues. The CDR3: CASGVELTDTQYF. The CDR3 bases are TGTGCCAGCGGCGTCGAGCTCACAGATACGCAGTATTTT.

This chain joins TRBV9 and TRBJ1-2; D is unclear. The CDR3 covers 15 residues. Trimming took off 3 bases at V and 12 bases at J, with 24 bases between the two ends. In germline, CDR1 is SGDLS, CDR2 YYNGEE. CDR3: CASSGGSDTQDFDTF. The CDR3 coding sequence is TGTGCCAGCAGCGGAGGGTCAGATACGCAGGATTTTGACACCTTC.

This rearrangement joins TRBV10-3 to TRBJ1-1; D is ambiguous. There are 16 residues in the CDR3. Germline lookup yields CDR1 ENHRY and CDR2 SYGVKD. Trimming left V 0 bases short and J 7 bases short, with 18 bases between. CDR3 residues: CAISESSGEQINEAFF. DNA of the CDR3: TGTGCCATCAGTGAGTCTTCAGGAGAACAAATTAATGAAGCTTTCTTT.